Below are 2 T cell receptor beta chains sequenced from a single sample in a study of blood T cell repertoires in COVID-19. Only in-frame clones appear in the TCRdb table, and some are missing; sequencing was by immunoSEQ multiplex PCR. The table includes more than 150,000 clones, approximately 90% detected once. The sequencing sample was made of peripheral blood. The origin of the receptors is a man over 45 with acute or convalescent COVID-19.

The rearrangement uses TRBV7-3 and TRBJ2-1, with a possible D match to TRBD2 (5 bases). The CDR3 is 13 residues long. V was cut by 3 bases and J by 9 bases, with 12 bases left in between. The germline gives CDR1 SGHTA, CDR2 FQGTGA. The CDR3 spells CASSFSGSGEQFF. In DNA, the CDR3 is TGTGCCAGCAGCTTTTCTGGGAGCGGTGAGCAGTTCTTC.

This chain uses TRBV7-8 with TRBJ1-2; D call uncertain. Germline V CDR1 and CDR2: SGHVS, FQNEAQ. Between the trimmed V and J ends, which lost 5 bases and 0 bases, there was a span of 10 bases. The CDR3 runs 14 residues. CDR3 nucleotide sequence: TGTGCCAGCAGCCCCTCCGAGACTAACTATGGCTACACCTTC. Protein product: CASSPSETNYGYTF.